This is a list of T cell receptor beta chains from one sample in a study of T cells in localized non-small cell lung cancer. The data were produced by immunoSEQ multiplex PCR, yet TCRdb's version contains in-frame clones alone and is incomplete. This table holds about 19,000 clones, just over 90% found once. This sample comprised peripheral blood, obtained before any cancer treatment. These receptor sequences come from a male donor aged 60 or over with stage I squamous cell lung carcinoma. Both conserved end residues are part of each CDR3. Fields, in order: J gene, D gene, V gene, clone size, CDR3 protein, CDR3 DNA. The D gene is left open where the match is weak. The size of a clone is reported for some rows only, either as once, few or many, or as a class for expanded clones.

>TRBJ2-6|TRBD2|TRBV29-1|-
CSVASLGGGSGANVLTF
TGCAGCGTTGCATCCTTGGGGGGGGGCTCTGGGGCCAACGTCCTGACTTTC
>TRBJ2-1|-|TRBV7-8|-
CASSSRGAGSYNEQFF
TGTGCCAGCAGCTCCCGGGGCGCAGGATCCTACAATGAGCAGTTCTTC
>TRBJ2-4|-|TRBV28|once
CASSLEGSIQYF
TGTGCCAGCAGTTTGGAGGGGAGCATTCAGTACTTC
>TRBJ2-7|TRBD1|TRBV5-1|-
CASSDQGQPLGEQYF
TGCGCCAGCAGCGACCAGGGACAGCCCCTGGGGGAGCAGTACTTC
>TRBJ1-6|TRBD1|TRBV30|-
CAWSSGTVNSPLHF
TGTGCCTGGAGTTCCGGGACAGTAAATTCACCCCTCCACTTT
>TRBJ1-1|-|TRBV6-5|-
CASSSQGNTEAFF
TGTGCCAGCAGTTCACAGGGGAACACTGAAGCTTTCTTT
>TRBJ2-7|-|TRBV18|once
CASSPHSGVYEQYF
TGTGCCAGCTCACCACATTCAGGGGTTTACGAGCAGTACTTC
>TRBJ2-1|-|TRBV14|-
CASSQEPRNNEQFF
TGTGCCAGCAGCCAAGAGCCCCGAAACAATGAGCAGTTCTTC
>TRBJ2-5|TRBD1|TRBV29-1|-
CSVGDVGQGYGETQYF
TGCAGCGTTGGTGATGTGGGACAGGGCTATGGAGAGACCCAGTACTTC
>TRBJ2-3|-|TRBV11-2|-
CASSNPTTRVTDTQYF
TGTGCCAGCAGCAACCCGACTACCAGGGTCACAGATACGCAGTATTTT